This T cell receptor beta chain derives from a study of T-cell reconstitution after alpha-beta-depleted transplantation in children. The length of the CDR3 is 15 residues. V trimming: 6 bases; J trimming: 10 bases; junction bases outside the gene matches: 15. Unique molecular identifiers were used to barcode this TCRbeta library. TCRdb passed the PCR reads through MiXCR, listing each CDR3 protein once. The sample carries some 200,000 distinct CDR3 sequences, around 10% recorded once. J is TRBJ2-1 and V is TRBV12-3 or TRBV12-4, with 7 nucleotides matching TRBD1. The sequence was collected from a human donor who donated a stem cell graft to a child with acute lymphoblastic leukemia. Sequencing used PBMCs from the stem cell graft donor, obtained from the stem cell graft. This CDR3 is CASRNRDSIPWEQFF. For the CDR3, the DNA is TGTGCCAGCAGGAACCGGGACAGCATCCCTTGGGAGCAGTTCTTC.